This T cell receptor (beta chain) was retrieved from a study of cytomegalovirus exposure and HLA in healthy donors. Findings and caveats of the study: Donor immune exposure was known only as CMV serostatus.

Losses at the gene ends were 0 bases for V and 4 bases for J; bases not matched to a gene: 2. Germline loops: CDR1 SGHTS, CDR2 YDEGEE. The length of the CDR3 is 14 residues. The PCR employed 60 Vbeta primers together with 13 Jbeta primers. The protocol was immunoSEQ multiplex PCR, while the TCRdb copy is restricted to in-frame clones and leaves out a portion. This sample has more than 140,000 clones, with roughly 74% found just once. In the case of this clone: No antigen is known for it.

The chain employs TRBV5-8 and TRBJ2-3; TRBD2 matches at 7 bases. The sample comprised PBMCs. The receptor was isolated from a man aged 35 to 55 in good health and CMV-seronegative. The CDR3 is CASSLGGGPDTQYF. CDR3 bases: TGTGCCAGCAGCTTGGGGGGGGGACCAGATACGCAGTATTTT.